These 19 T cell receptor beta chains were all obtained from the same sample, sequenced in a study of blood T cells in healthy people across ages. Using a J-beta primer mix together with a sample-barcoded 5' primer, a second PCR was run for about 7 to 12 cycles. TCRdb recomputed calls from the 5' RACE reads with MiXCR, one row per CDR3 protein. The table records roughly 1.4 million distinct CDR3 sequences, around 59% of them present only once. The specimen sequenced was blood. The receptors originated from a man in his late teens or twenties in good health.

J is TRBJ2-4 and V is TRBV5-1; 8 bases fit TRBD2. The J call may be mistaken, given a closer DNA end match to TRBJ2-7. The CDR3 totals 15 residues. Germline CDR1 SGHRS, CDR2 YFSETQ. CDR3 bases: TGCGCCAGCAGCCCAGCGAGCGGGAGCTTCGACGAGCAGTACTTC. This codes for CASSPASGSFDEQYF.

The J gene is TRBJ1-5, the V gene TRBV7-9; D call uncertain. There are 14 residues in the CDR3. Germline-derived CDR1 and CDR2 are SEHNR and FQNEAQ (reference sequence). Trimming shortened V by 8 bases and J by 2 bases, and 13 bases separated the two germline ends. The CDR3 loop is CASRGPGGNQPQHF. CDR3 DNA: TGTGCCAGCCGCGGCCCCGGGGGCAATCAGCCCCAGCATTTT. The whole variable domain, filled in from reference TRBV7-9 and TRBJ1-5, reads DTGVSQNPRHKITKRGQNVTFRCDPISEHNRLYWYRQTLGQGPEFLTYFQNEAQLEKSRLLSDRFSAERPKGSFSTLEIQRTEQGDSAMYLCASRGPGGNQPQHFGDGTRLSIL.

This clonotype was observed a handful of times. The rearrangement links TRBV4-1 to TRBJ2-7, with D maybe TRBD1 (5 bases). Looked up from germline, CDR1 is MGHRA and CDR2 is YSYEKL. The CDR3 spans 19 residues. V dropped 0 bases and J dropped 2 bases, with 23 bases sitting between them. In DNA form, the CDR3 reads TGCGCCAGCAGCCAAGACGACAGTATTTTGGACCACTTCCCCTACGAGCAGTACTTC. Its translation: CASSQDDSILDHFPYEQYF.

The chain uses TRBV12-3 or TRBV12-4 and TRBJ2-5; D is undetermined. There are 12 residues in the CDR3. V lost 6 bases to trimming and J lost 5 bases, with 10 bases between them. CDR3 DNA sequence: TGTGCCAGCAGCAGGACGTTGGAGACCCAGTACTTC. The encoded protein is CASSRTLETQYF.

This clonotype was seen only once. The J gene is TRBJ2-7, the V gene TRBV20-1, with TRBD2 matching 15 bases. V shed 7 bases, J shed 7 bases, and the junction held 11 bases outside the gene matches. The CDR3 loop spans 15 amino acids. CDR1 and CDR2 (germline): DFQATT, SNEGSKA (reference sequence). The CDR3 sequence is CSVHMGLAGGGEQYF. The CDR3 bases are TGCAGTGTACATATGGGACTAGCGGGAGGTGGTGAGCAGTACTTC.

Here the CDR3 reads CASSQTSGSITGELFF. The DNA of the CDR3 is TGCGCCAGCAGCCAAACTAGCGGGAGTATTACCGGGGAGCTGTTTTTT. The chain employs TRBV5-1 and TRBJ2-2; TRBD2 matches 11 bases. This CDR3 has 16 residues. V lost 4 bases and J lost 5; bases outside the gene matches: 7. Germline V gene lookup returns CDR1 SGHRS and CDR2 YFSETQ.

This chain uses TRBV20-1 with TRBJ2-6; TRBD1 aligns across 8 bases. Germline trimming cut 5 bases from V and 2 bases from J; bases unmatched to any gene: 5. The CDR3 sequence is 15 residues long. CDR1 and CDR2 from the germline V gene are DFQATT and SNEGSKA (reference sequence). Written as DNA, the CDR3 is TGCAGTGCTCGGACAGGGCGGACTGGGGCCAACGTCCTGACTTTC. This gives the protein CSARTGRTGANVLTF.

This clonotype was detected only once. V is TRBV28 and J is TRBJ1-1; the D gene is possibly TRBD1 (6 bases). Between the trimmed V and J ends, which lost 5 bases and 3 bases, there was a span of 16 bases. Per germline, CDR1 MDHEN and CDR2 SYDVKM. There are 15 residues in the CDR3. CDR3 nucleotide sequence: TGTGCCAGCAGTGTCCGAGGGGGAGGTTACACTGAAGCTTTCTTT. Translated, it gives CASSVRGGGYTEAFF.

Remarks on this clonotype: At one end, the junction sequence differs from germline, possibly due to a read error. J is TRBJ1-1 and V is TRBV29-1, with 8 positions matching TRBD1. CDR3 size: 17 residues. CDR1 and CDR2 from the germline V gene are SQVTM and ANQGSEA. The chain's CDR3 is CSVERAGGERWGTEAFF. CDR3 sequence (DNA): TGCAGTGTTGAGAGGGCAGGGGGCGAACGCTGGGGCACTGAAGCTTTCTTT.

DNA for the CDR3: TGCAGCGTTGACTTAGACCTGCCATTCCCGGATACGCAGTATTTT. This gives the protein CSVDLDLPFPDTQYF. This chain uses TRBV29-1 with TRBJ2-3; no clear D gene. Per the germline V gene, CDR1 is SQVTM and CDR2 is ANQGSEA. The V and J ends lost 3 bases and 6 bases respectively, with 19 bases between them. The CDR3 sequence is 15 residues long.

The gene calls are TRBV27 and TRBJ2-7, with TRBD1 matching over 8 bases. The CDR3 loop spans 14 amino acids. The germline CDR1 and CDR2 sequences are MNHEY and SMNVEV (reference sequence). V lost 4 bases and J lost 5; bases outside the gene matches: 7. The CDR3 sequence is CASSSRGQGHEQYF. The DNA of the CDR3 is TGTGCCAGCAGTTCCCGAGGACAGGGCCACGAGCAGTACTTC.

This chain connects TRBV7-8 to TRBJ1-2; D remains ambiguous. Germline CDR1 SGHVS, CDR2 FQNEAQ. Trimming took off 5 bases at V and 5 bases at J, with 18 bases between the two ends. CDR3 length: 15 residues. The CDR3 sequence is CASSQVDREVYGYTF. The CDR3 DNA follows: TGTGCCAGCAGCCAAGTGGATCGGGAAGTATATGGCTACACCTTC. Full variable domain (remainder filled in from reference TRBV7-8 and TRBJ1-2): GAGVSQSPRYKVAKRGQDVALRCDPISGHVSLFWYQQALGQGPEFLTYFQNEAQLDKSGLPSDRFFAERPEGSVSTLKIQRTQQEDSAVYLCASSQVDREVYGYTFGSGTRLTVV.

The chain carries TRBV12-3 or TRBV12-4 and TRBJ1-5; maybe TRBD1 (6 bases). Deletions cut 5 bases from V and 5 bases from J, with 16 bases between. This CDR3 is 15 amino acids long. CDR3 in amino acids: CASSEHRDSDQPQHF. In nucleotides, the CDR3 is TGTGCCAGCAGTGAACACAGGGACTCGGATCAGCCCCAGCATTTT.

The chain couples TRBV12-3 or TRBV12-4 to TRBJ1-2; D remains ambiguous. Between the trimmed V and J ends, which lost 4 bases and 8 bases, there was a span of 11 bases. The CDR3 contains 12 residues. As DNA, the CDR3 is TGTGCCAGCAGTTCACCTCACCGGGGCTACACCTTC. As protein: CASSSPHRGYTF.

The sample holds a few counts of this clonotype. This chain joins TRBV29-1 and TRBJ1-1, with 11 bases matching TRBD1. With 4 bases clipped from V and 4 bases from J, the junction kept 8 bases outside the gene matches. CDR3 length equals 15 residues. Germline CDR1 and CDR2: SQVTM and ANQGSEA. This chain's CDR3 is CSVALTGTGGTEAFF. CDR3 DNA sequence: TGCAGCGTTGCACTTACCGGGACAGGGGGCACTGAAGCTTTCTTT.

On this clonotype: One end of the junction varies from germline; a read error may be responsible. The chain employs TRBV20-1 and TRBJ2-5; 10 nucleotides line up with TRBD1. The J call could be wrong; TRBJ2-7 is a better fit for the DNA end. CDR3 length: 15 amino acids. The germline V gene has CDR1 DFQATT and CDR2 SNEGSKA (reference sequence). This CDR3 reads CSAGEHGQGVNEQYF. CDR3 DNA sequence: TGCAGTGCTGGAGAGCATGGACAGGGGGTAAACGAGCAGTACTTC.

The sample holds one count of this clonotype. The chain carries TRBV12-3 or TRBV12-4 and TRBJ1-1; TRBD1 agrees at 10 bases. The CDR3 has 13 amino acids. Trimming took 5 bases from V and 9 from J; bases not matched to a gene: 6. The CDR3 DNA follows: TGTGCCAGCAGTACGGACAGGGGGAGTAAAGCTTTCTTT. Translated, it gives CASSTDRGSKAFF.

Here the CDR3 reads CASSLGGSSHEQYF. The CDR3 DNA reads as TGTGCCAGCAGCTTAGGCGGGAGTTCCCACGAGCAGTACTTC. The rearrangement uses TRBV11-3 and TRBJ2-5; 7 positions agree with TRBD2. The DNA end is more similar to TRBJ2-7, so the J call may be wrong. The CDR3 is made up of 14 amino acids. CDR1 and CDR2 (germline): SGHNT, YENEEA.

The chain links TRBV5-1 to TRBJ2-2; D is possibly TRBD1 or TRBD2 (5 bases each). The CDR3 contains 15 residues. The V gene lost 5 bases and the J gene lost 6 bases, with 17 bases spanning the gap. Germline V gene lookup returns CDR1 SGHRS and CDR2 YFSETQ. CDR3 sequence: CASREGTGLAGELFF. CDR3 sequence (DNA): TGCGCCAGCAGAGAAGGGACCGGCCTAGCCGGGGAGCTGTTTTTT.